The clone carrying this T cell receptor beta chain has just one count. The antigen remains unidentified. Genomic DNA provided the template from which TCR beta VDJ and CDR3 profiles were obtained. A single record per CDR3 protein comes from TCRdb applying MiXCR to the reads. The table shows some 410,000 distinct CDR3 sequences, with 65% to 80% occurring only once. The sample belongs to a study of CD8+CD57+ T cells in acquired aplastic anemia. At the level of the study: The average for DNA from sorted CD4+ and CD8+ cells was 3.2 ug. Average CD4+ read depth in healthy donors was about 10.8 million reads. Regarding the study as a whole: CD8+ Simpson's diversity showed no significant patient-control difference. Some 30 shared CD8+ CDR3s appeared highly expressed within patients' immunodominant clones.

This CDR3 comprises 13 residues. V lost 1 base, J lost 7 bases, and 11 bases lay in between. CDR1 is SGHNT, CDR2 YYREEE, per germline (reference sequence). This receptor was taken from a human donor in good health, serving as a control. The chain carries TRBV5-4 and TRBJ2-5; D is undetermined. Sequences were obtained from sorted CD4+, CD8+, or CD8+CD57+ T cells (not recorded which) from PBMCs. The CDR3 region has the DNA TGTGCCAGCAGCTTGATAGGGTCCGGGACCCAGTACTTC. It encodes CASSLIGSGTQYF.